This entry lists 25 T cell receptor beta chains sequenced from one sample in a study of blood T cell repertoires in COVID-19. Sequencing used immunoSEQ multiplex PCR; TCRdb keeps in-frame clones, though not all of them. Of approximately 100,000 clones in the sample, around nine tenths are singletons; the top ten hold 5.1%. Sample: peripheral blood. The source is a human donor in a cohort sampled during active COVID-19.

Comment on this clone: The same CDR3 also results from other DNA sequences found in this sample. This sequence joins TRBV28 and TRBJ1-2; no firm D call. The CDR3 runs 12 residues. Trimming removed 3 bases from V and 5 bases from J, with 7 bases in between. The germline CDR1 and CDR2 sequences are MDHEN and SYDVKM. The CDR3 here is CASSLEGYGYTF. CDR3 nucleotides: TGTGCCAGCAGTTTGGAGGGTTATGGCTACACCTTC.

V usage is TRBV7-8 and J usage is TRBJ2-7, with D unclear. Trimming took 1 base from V and 5 from J, leaving 12 bases between them. The germline V gene encodes CDR1 SGHVS and CDR2 FQNEAQ. This CDR3 comprises 14 residues. Written as DNA, the CDR3 is TGTGCCAGCAGCTTAGAGTTCTATGGTAACGAGCAGTACTTC. Translated: CASSLEFYGNEQYF.

The rearrangement uses TRBV30 and TRBJ2-6; TRBD1 matches 9 bases. Germline CDR1 reads GTSNPN; CDR2 reads SVGIG (reference sequence). This CDR3 contains 15 residues. V lost 3 bases and J lost 4; bases outside the gene matches: 4. CDR3 protein: CAWRTGGFGANVLTF. In DNA form, the CDR3 reads TGTGCCTGGAGGACAGGGGGGTTCGGGGCCAACGTCCTGACTTTC.

This chain links TRBV5-1 with TRBJ2-1; tentatively, D is TRBD2 (6 bases). The CDR3 extends over 17 amino acids. CDR1 SGHRS and CDR2 YFSETQ come from the germline V gene. Trimming took 3 bases from V and 6 from J, leaving 22 bases between them. The CDR3 DNA is TGCGCCAGCAGCTCACGACTAGTTTCGAATGTGGGCAATGAGCAGTTCTTC. Its translation: CASSSRLVSNVGNEQFF. The whole variable domain, remainder taken from reference TRBV5-1 and TRBJ2-1, is KAGVTQTPRYLIKTRGQQVTLSCSPISGHRSVSWYQQTPGQGLQFLFEYFSETQRNKGNFPGRFSGRQFSNSRSEMNVSTLELGDSALYLCASSSRLVSNVGNEQFFGPGTRLTVL.

The rearrangement joins TRBV30 to TRBJ1-1, with a possible D match to TRBD1 (6 bases). From germline, CDR1 is GTSNPN and CDR2 SVGIG (reference sequence). Trimming pared 0 bases from V and 4 bases from J, leaving 9 bases between. This CDR3 region has 13 residues. CDR3 protein: CAWSVGGVTEAFF. DNA for the CDR3: TGTGCCTGGAGTGTAGGGGGGGTCACTGAAGCTTTCTTT.

The chain joins TRBV6-6 to TRBJ1-4, with D maybe TRBD1 (6 bases). The CDR3 is made up of 15 amino acids. Germline V CDR1 and CDR2: MNHNY, SVGAGI (reference sequence). Trimming cost V 5 bases and J 0 bases, with 10 bases left between them. DNA of the CDR3: TGTGCCAGCAGTATCAGGGGTGCAACTAATGAAAAACTGTTTTTT. Encoded protein: CASSIRGATNEKLFF.

This clone has just a few counts. V gene TRBV28 combines with J gene TRBJ1-5; possibly TRBD1 for D (6 bases). Germline assignment: CDR1 MDHEN and CDR2 SYDVKM. Trimming cost V 8 bases and J 2 bases, with 16 bases left between them. This CDR3 spans 15 amino acids. CDR3 amino acids: CASYPTGFRNQPQHF. For the CDR3, the DNA is TGTGCCAGCTACCCCACAGGGTTTCGCAATCAGCCCCAGCATTTT.

The V and J genes are TRBV9 and TRBJ2-5, with TRBD2 matching 9 bases. Germline CDR1 and CDR2: SGDLS and YYNGEE. The CDR3 is 15 amino acids. V shed 4 bases and J 5 bases; nucleotides not matched to a gene: 9. CDR3 nucleotides: TGTGCCAGCAGCCCCAGCAGTCTAGCGGGGGAGACCCAGTACTTC. Translating gives CASSPSSLAGETQYF.

This chain uses TRBV9 with TRBJ1-2, with 8 bases lining up with TRBD1. The CDR3 contains 14 residues. Germline lookup yields CDR1 SGDLS and CDR2 YYNGEE. V lost 4 bases to trimming and J lost 4 bases; unmatched junction nucleotides: 6. CDR3 loop: CASSKRDRSYGYTF. The CDR3 DNA reads as TGTGCCAGCAGCAAACGGGACAGGAGCTATGGCTACACCTTC.

The chain carries TRBV27 and TRBJ2-5; weak D call: TRBD1 (5 bases). V lost 6 bases to trimming and J lost 2 bases, with 10 bases between them. From germline, CDR1 is MNHEY and CDR2 SMNVEV (reference sequence). This CDR3 spans 13 amino acids. The CDR3 loop is CASSRTRQETQYF. In nucleotides, the CDR3 is TGTGCCAGCAGCCGGACAAGACAAGAGACCCAGTACTTC.

The rearrangement joins TRBV1 to TRBJ1-1; the listed D gene, TRBD1, was not tested against the DNA. TRBV1 counts as a pseudogene. The CDR3 covers 17 residues. The CDR3 reads CTSSSGTGCFVDTEAFF. The DNA of the CDR3 is TGCACCAGCAGTTCTGGGACAGGGTGTTTTGTCGACACTGAAGCTTTCTTT.

The rearrangement links TRBV6-2 or TRBV6-3 to TRBJ2-7; a weak D match, TRBD1 (5 bases). CDR3 length equals 14 residues. In germline, CDR1 is MNHEY, CDR2 SVGEGT. The V end lost 5 bases, the J end lost 2 bases, and 13 bases lay between the germline ends. The CDR3 protein is CASSRTPLTYEQYF. The CDR3, as DNA: TGTGCCAGCAGTCGGACACCCCTTACCTACGAGCAGTACTTC.

This chain joins TRBV28 and TRBJ1-4; 7 bases line up with TRBD1. The CDR3 extends over 14 amino acids. Germline assignment: CDR1 MDHEN and CDR2 SYDVKM. V lost 4 bases, J lost 4 bases, and 3 bases stayed unmatched. CDR3 DNA sequence: TGTGCCAGCAGTTCTCAGGGGGTTAATGAAAAACTGTTTTTT. It yields the protein CASSSQGVNEKLFF.

J is TRBJ2-1 and V is TRBV9; D may be TRBD1 (6 bases). V dropped 3 bases and J dropped 3 bases, with 13 bases sitting between them. The CDR3 consists of 15 residues. The V gene's germline CDR1 is SGDLS and CDR2 YYNGEE. CDR3 bases: TGTGCCAGCAGCGAGGCCAGGGGAATCTACAATGAGCAGTTCTTC. Encoded protein: CASSEARGIYNEQFF.

CDR3 nucleotide sequence: TGCAGCGAGGTAGACAACTATGGCTACACCTTC. This codes for CSEVDNYGYTF. The rearrangement links TRBV20-1 to TRBJ1-2, with D unclear. The length of the CDR3 is 11 residues. Germline V gene lookup returns CDR1 DFQATT and CDR2 SNEGSKA (reference sequence).

This chain links TRBV18 with TRBJ1-1; 7 nucleotides align to TRBD1. V trimming: 2 bases; J trimming: 8 bases; junction bases outside the gene matches: 5. This CDR3 has 13 residues. Germline CDR1 is KGHSH and CDR2 is LQKENI. Here the CDR3 reads CASSPGTALEAFF. The CDR3 nucleotides are TGTGCCAGCTCACCAGGGACAGCCCTAGAAGCTTTCTTT.

The rearrangement joins TRBV5-1 to TRBJ2-7, with 11 nucleotides matching TRBD1. Unmatched junction bases numbered 5, after V lost 5 bases and J lost 4 bases. This CDR3 has 14 amino acids. Per germline, CDR1 SGHRS and CDR2 YFSETQ. The CDR3 reads CASRAGTGGYEQYF. DNA for the CDR3: TGCGCCAGCAGGGCCGGGACAGGGGGGTACGAGCAGTACTTC.

The genes are TRBV7-2 and TRBJ2-5; the D is unclear. Germline V gene data show CDR1 as SGHTA and CDR2 as FQGNSA. Trimming pared 5 bases from V and 5 bases from J, leaving 6 bases between. The CDR3 contains 11 residues. Written as DNA, the CDR3 is TGTGCCAGCAGCAAGAGGGAGACCCAGTACTTC. Its translation: CASSKRETQYF.

J is TRBJ2-1 and V is TRBV5-1; maybe TRBD2 (6 bases). The V gene lost 4 bases and the J gene lost 6 bases, with 20 bases spanning the gap. CDR3 length: 16 residues. CDR1 is SGHRS and CDR2 is YFSETQ in the germline V gene. CDR3 in DNA: TGCGCCAGCAGCCCATTGGCAGCTGGAGGGAGCAATGAGCAGTTCTTC. It is translated as CASSPLAAGGSNEQFF.

This rearrangement joins TRBV7-6 to TRBJ2-3; D might be TRBD1 (6 bases). This CDR3 spans 17 amino acids. Trimming shortened V by 4 bases and J by 0 bases, and 17 bases separated the two germline ends. Germline V gives CDR1 SGHVS, CDR2 FNYEAQ. CDR3 bases: TGTGCCAGCAGCTCCACGTCTTGGGGACATAGCACAGATACGCAGTATTTT. Protein sequence: CASSSTSWGHSTDTQYF. Looking up the rest from reference TRBV7-6 and TRBJ2-3 gives the full variable domain: GAGVSQSPRYKVTKRGQDVALRCDPISGHVSLYWYRQALGQGPEFLTYFNYEAQQDKSGLPNDRFSAERPEGSISTLTIQRTEQRDSAMYRCASSSTSWGHSTDTQYFGPGTRLTVL.

The chain combines TRBV5-1 with TRBJ1-3; D is perhaps TRBD1 (5 bases). CDR3 length equals 15 residues. Trimming removed 0 bases from V and 3 bases from J, with 10 bases in between. Germline CDR1 SGHRS, CDR2 YFSETQ. The chain's CDR3 is CASSLGSGRGNTIYF. The DNA of the CDR3 is TGCGCCAGCAGCTTGGGGTCAGGGCGTGGAAACACCATATATTTT.

This clone was seen a few times. This rearrangement joins TRBV25-1 to TRBJ2-7, with D maybe TRBD1 (6 bases). Trimming removed 4 bases from V and 3 bases from J, with 13 bases in between. The CDR3 consists of 14 residues. Germline assignment: CDR1 MGHDK and CDR2 SYGVNS. The CDR3 nucleotides read TGTGCCAGCAGTGTGGACAGTAACAACTACGAGCAGTACTTC. It translates to CASSVDSNNYEQYF.

The V call is TRBV21-1, the J call TRBJ2-2; TRBD2, the table's D call, lacks a check against the DNA. TRBV21-1 corresponds to a pseudogene. The CDR3 is 16 residues long. The DNA for the CDR3 is TGTGCCAGCAGCCCTGTCTGGGGGGGTATCACCGGGGAGCTGTTTTTT. It translates to CASSPVWGGITGELFF.

CDR3 nucleotides: TGTGCCAGCAGCCCGGACAGGGGCGGCACAGATACGCAGTATTTT. Amino acids: CASSPDRGGTDTQYF. The chain links TRBV11-2 to TRBJ2-3, with 9 bases aligning to TRBD1. V trimming: 5 bases; J trimming: 1 base; junction bases outside the gene matches: 4. Germline-derived CDR1 and CDR2 are SGHAT and FQNNGV. This CDR3 comprises 15 residues.

The V gene is TRBV12-3 or TRBV12-4, the J gene TRBJ1-1; D is ambiguous. CDR3 length: 13 amino acids. Deletions cut 6 bases from V and 1 base from J, with 9 bases between. CDR3 DNA: TGTGCCAGCAGCCCGGGAGGGAACACTGAAGCTTTCTTT. Translation: CASSPGGNTEAFF.